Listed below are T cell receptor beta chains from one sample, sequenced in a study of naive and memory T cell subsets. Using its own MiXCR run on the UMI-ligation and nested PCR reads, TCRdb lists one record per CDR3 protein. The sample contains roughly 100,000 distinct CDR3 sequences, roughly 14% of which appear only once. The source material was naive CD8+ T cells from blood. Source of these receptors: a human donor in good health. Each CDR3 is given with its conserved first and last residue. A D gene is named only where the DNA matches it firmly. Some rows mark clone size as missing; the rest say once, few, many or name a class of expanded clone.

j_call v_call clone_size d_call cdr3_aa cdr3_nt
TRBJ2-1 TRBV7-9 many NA CASSSPGPAYNEQFF TGTGCCAGCAGCTCGCCCGGTCCGGCCTACAATGAGCAGTTCTTC
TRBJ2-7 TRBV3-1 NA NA CASSQGTSSYEQYF TGTGCCAGCAGCCAAGGGACTTCATCCTACGAGCAGTACTTC
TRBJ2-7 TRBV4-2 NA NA CASRGVMGEQYF TGTGCCAGCAGAGGGGTAATGGGGGAGCAGTACTTC
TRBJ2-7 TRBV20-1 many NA CSARDSNEASYEQYF TGCAGTGCTAGAGATTCGAATGAAGCCTCCTACGAGCAGTACTTC
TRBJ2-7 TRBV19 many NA CASSLRPGEQYF TGTGCCAGTAGTCTACGGCCTGGGGAGCAGTACTTC
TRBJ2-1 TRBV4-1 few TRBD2 CASSQAPTSGGSSYNEQFF TGCGCCAGCAGCCAAGCTCCGACTAGCGGGGGGAGCTCCTACAATGAGCAGTTCTTC
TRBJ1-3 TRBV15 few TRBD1 CATSTGQAISGNTIYF TGTGCCACCAGCACGGGACAGGCAATCTCTGGAAACACCATATATTTT
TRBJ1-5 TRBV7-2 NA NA CASSLRSEGLSNQPQHF TGTGCCAGCAGCTTAAGGAGTGAAGGGCTGAGCAATCAGCCCCAGCATTTT
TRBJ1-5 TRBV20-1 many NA CSARDGQGYQPQHF TGCAGTGCTAGAGATGGGCAGGGTTATCAGCCCCAGCATTTT
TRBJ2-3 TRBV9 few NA CASSDHRTSTDTQYF TGTGCCAGCAGCGACCACAGGACTAGCACAGATACGCAGTATTTT
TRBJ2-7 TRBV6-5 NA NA CASSSILRNEPYF TGTGCCAGCAGTTCGATCCTCCGGAATGAGCCGTACTTC
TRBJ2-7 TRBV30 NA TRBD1 CAWSETGSYEQYF TGTGCCTGGAGTGAGACAGGGTCCTACGAGCAGTACTTC
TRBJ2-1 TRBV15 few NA CATSPNSRGGRSEQFF TGTGCCACCAGCCCCAATTCCAGGGGGGGCCGCTCTGAGCAGTTCTTC
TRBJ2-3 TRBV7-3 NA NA CASSNGGPGDTQYF TGTGCCAGCAGCAACGGGGGGCCTGGAGATACGCAGTATTTT
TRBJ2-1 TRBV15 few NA CATSREGEYNEQFF TGTGCCACCAGCAGAGAAGGGGAATACAATGAGCAGTTCTTC
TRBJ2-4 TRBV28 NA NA CASSYGKNIQYF TGTGCCAGCAGTTACGGAAAAAACATTCAGTACTTC
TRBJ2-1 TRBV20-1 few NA CSARPRESFYNEQFF TGCAGTGCTAGACCCAGGGAGAGTTTTTACAATGAGCAGTTCTTC
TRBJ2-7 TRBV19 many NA CASNRGSEQYF TGTGCCAGTAACCGGGGGAGCGAGCAGTACTTC
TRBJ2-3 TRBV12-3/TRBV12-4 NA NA CASSVTVGWGTDTQYF TGTGCCAGCAGTGTCACGGTGGGTTGGGGCACAGATACGCAGTATTTT
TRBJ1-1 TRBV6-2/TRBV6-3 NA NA CASSSLRNTEAFF TGTGCCAGCAGTTCCCTGAGGAACACTGAAGCTTTCTTT
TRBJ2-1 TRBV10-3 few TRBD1 CAISTGTGNNEQFF TGTGCCATCAGTACCGGGACAGGGAACAATGAGCAGTTCTTC
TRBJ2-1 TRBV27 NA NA CASSHTVAGSFDEQFF TGTGCCAGCAGCCATACCGTGGCAGGGTCGTTCGATGAGCAGTTCTTC
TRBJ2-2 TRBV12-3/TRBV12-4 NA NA CASSPSMELFF TGTGCCAGCAGTCCCTCAATGGAGCTGTTTTTT
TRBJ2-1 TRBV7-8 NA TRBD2 CASSLLAGGLSEQFF TGTGCCAGCAGCTTACTAGCGGGAGGTCTTTCTGAGCAGTTCTTC
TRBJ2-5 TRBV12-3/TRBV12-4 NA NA CASSLAPILGETQYF TGTGCCAGCAGTTTAGCACCCATCTTGGGGGAGACCCAGTACTTC
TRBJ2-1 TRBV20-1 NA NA CSARDGRGNYNEQFF TGCAGTGCTAGAGATGGCAGGGGTAATTACAATGAGCAGTTCTTC
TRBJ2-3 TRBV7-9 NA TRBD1 CATDRGNQDTQYF TGTGCCACGGACAGGGGGAATCAAGATACGCAGTATTTT
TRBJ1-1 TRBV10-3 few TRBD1 CAIRGQTEAFF TGTGCCATCAGGGGACAGACTGAAGCTTTCTTT
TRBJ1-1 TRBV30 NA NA CAWRVNTEAFF TGTGCCTGGAGGGTGAACACTGAAGCTTTCTTT
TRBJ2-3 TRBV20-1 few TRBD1 CSARTGGAGADTQYF TGCAGTGCTAGAACAGGGGGCGCCGGCGCAGATACGCAGTATTTT
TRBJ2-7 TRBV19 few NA CASSIAGAGEQYF TGTGCCAGTAGTATTGCGGGGGCAGGCGAGCAGTACTTC
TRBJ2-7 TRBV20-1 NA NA CSASSLPGNYEQYF TGCAGTGCTTCCTCACTGCCGGGAAACTACGAGCAGTACTTC
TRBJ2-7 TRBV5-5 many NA CASSLGFPTYEQYF TGTGCCAGCAGCTTGGGATTCCCTACCTACGAGCAGTACTTC
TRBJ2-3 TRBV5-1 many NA CASSWSTEGELHVTQYF TGCGCCAGCAGCTGGTCCACAGAGGGGGAATTACATGTTACGCAGTATTTT
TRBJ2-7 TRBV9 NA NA CASSARPNRPGADYEQYF TGTGCCAGCAGCGCACGCCCAAATAGGCCCGGAGCAGACTACGAGCAGTACTTC